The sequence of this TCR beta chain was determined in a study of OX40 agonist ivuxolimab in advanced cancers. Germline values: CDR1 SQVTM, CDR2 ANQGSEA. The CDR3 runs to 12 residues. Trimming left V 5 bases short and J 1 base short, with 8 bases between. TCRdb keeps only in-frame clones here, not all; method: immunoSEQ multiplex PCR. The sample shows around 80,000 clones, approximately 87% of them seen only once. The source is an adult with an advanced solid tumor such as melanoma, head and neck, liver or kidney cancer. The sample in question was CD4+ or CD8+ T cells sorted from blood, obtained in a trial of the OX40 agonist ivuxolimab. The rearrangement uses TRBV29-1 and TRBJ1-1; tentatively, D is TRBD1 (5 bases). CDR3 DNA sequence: TGCAGCGTTACAGGTACGAACACTGAAGCTTTCTTT. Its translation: CSVTGTNTEAFF.